These 29 T cell receptor beta chains were all obtained from the same sample, sequenced in a study of blood T cell repertoires in COVID-19. Profiling relied on immunoSEQ multiplex PCR, and the TCRdb table lists in-frame clones only, not all of them. Of about 330,000 clones in the sample, about 88% are singletons; the top ten hold more than 0.8%. The sequencing sample was made of PBMCs or T cells enriched from blood (not recorded which). The receptors were gathered from a woman in her twenties or thirties who had recovered from COVID-19.

Worth noting for this clone: Within the sample, other DNA sequences also encode this same CDR3. The chain links TRBV5-1 to TRBJ2-1; 12 nucleotides align to TRBD1. V lost 3 bases, J lost 6 bases, and 4 bases stayed unmatched. In germline, CDR1 is SGHRS, CDR2 YFSETQ. CDR3 length: 15 residues. The CDR3 here is CASSSGQGAFNEQFF. The CDR3 DNA sequence: TGCGCCAGCAGCTCGGGACAGGGGGCTTTCAATGAGCAGTTCTTC.

This chain links TRBV5-1 with TRBJ1-1, with D maybe TRBD1 (6 bases). CDR1 SGHRS and CDR2 YFSETQ come from the germline V gene. V lost 0 bases, J lost 3 bases, and 9 bases lay in between. This CDR3 comprises 14 residues. The CDR3 coding sequence is TGCGCCAGCAGCTTGGGACAGGAGTACACTGAAGCTTTCTTT. Translating it yields CASSLGQEYTEAFF.

The chain carries TRBV11-3 and TRBJ2-5; tentatively, D is TRBD2 (5 bases). CDR3 length: 13 amino acids. Trimming took 1 base from V and 4 from J, leaving 7 bases between them. Germline CDR1 is SGHNT and CDR2 is YENEEA. The CDR3 sequence: CASSLVAGETQYF. As DNA, the CDR3 is TGTGCCAGCAGCTTAGTCGCGGGAGAGACCCAGTACTTC.

The chain couples TRBV5-1 to TRBJ1-4, with 9 nucleotides matching TRBD1. The CDR3 length is 15 residues. V was clipped by 5 bases and J by 7 bases; unmatched bases: 9. CDR1 is SGHRS, CDR2 YFSETQ, per germline. Here the CDR3 DNA reads TGCGCCAGCAGTCTGGGGGGGACAGGGATTGAAAAACTGTTTTTT. Residues: CASSLGGTGIEKLFF.

This chain connects TRBV2 to TRBJ1-2, with 7 bases lining up with TRBD1. There are 13 residues in the CDR3. The germline CDR1 and CDR2 sequences are SNHLY and FYNNEI. J gave up 2 bases and V 8 bases, and 5 bases lay outside the gene matches. CDR3 nucleotides: TGTGCCAGCGCCCCGGACAGGAACTATGGCTACACCTTC. Translation: CASAPDRNYGYTF. The variable domain in full, with the rest retrieved from reference TRBV2 and TRBJ1-2, is EPEVTQTPSHQVTQMGQEVILRCVPISNHLYFYWYRQILGQKVEFLVSFYNNEISEKSEIFDDQFSVERPDGSNFTLKIRSTKLEDSAMYFCASAPDRNYGYTFGSGTRLTVV.

The V and J genes are TRBV27 and TRBJ2-7, with TRBD2 identical over 9 bases. After removal of 6 bases from V and 3 bases from J, the junction contained 12 bases not matched to a gene. Germline-derived CDR1 and CDR2 are MNHEY and SMNVEV (reference sequence). The CDR3 length is 16 residues. CDR3 sequence (DNA): TGTGCCAGCAGCTCCCTCCAAGCGGGGGGTATCTACGAGCAGTACTTC. This translates into CASSSLQAGGIYEQYF.

This clone was found a few times. This chain joins TRBV3-1 (or the pseudogene TRBV3-2) and TRBJ2-1; D not certain. The CDR3 covers 12 residues. Trimming shortened V by 2 bases and J by 15 bases, and 14 bases separated the two germline ends. The germline V gene encodes CDR1 LGHDT and CDR2 YNNKEL (reference sequence). The CDR3: CASSQSLANTFF. In DNA form, the CDR3 reads TGTGCCAGCAGCCAATCCCTTGCAAACACGTTCTTC.

V gene TRBV5-1 combines with J gene TRBJ2-1; 16 bases line up with TRBD2. CDR1 SGHRS and CDR2 YFSETQ come from the germline V gene. This CDR3 has 18 residues. Trimming removed 3 bases from V and 7 bases from J; junction bases left unmatched: 10. Written as DNA, the CDR3 is TGCGCCAGCAGCTGGACGGGACTAGCGGGGGGGCCGAAGAATGAGCAGTTCTTC. It encodes CASSWTGLAGGPKNEQFF.

The chain is built from TRBV11-2 and TRBJ2-5, with D possibly being TRBD1 (5 bases). Per the germline V gene, CDR1 is SGHAT and CDR2 is FQNNGV. Between the trimmed V and J ends, which lost 1 base and 3 bases, there was a span of 9 bases. The CDR3 consists of 14 residues. CDR3 region: CASSLVGREETQYF. The CDR3 DNA follows: TGTGCCAGCAGCTTAGTAGGCAGGGAAGAGACCCAGTACTTC.

The V and J genes are TRBV14 and TRBJ1-1, with 10 bases that match TRBD1. The germline CDR1 and CDR2 sequences are SGHDN and FVKESK. Trimming removed 4 bases from V and 7 bases from J; junction bases left unmatched: 9. The CDR3 spans 15 residues. CDR3 in amino acids: CASSRRTGGLGEAFF. In DNA, the CDR3 is TGTGCCAGCAGCCGTCGGACAGGGGGGCTGGGTGAAGCTTTCTTT. The whole variable domain, remainder taken from reference TRBV14 and TRBJ1-1, is EAGVTQFPSHSVIEKGQTVTLRCDPISGHDNLYWYRRVMGKEIKFLLHFVKESKQDESGMPNNRFLAERTGGTYSTLKVQPAELEDSGVYFCASSRRTGGLGEAFFGQGTRLTVV.

The chain carries TRBV5-1 and TRBJ1-5; TRBD1 aligns across 10 bases. With 4 bases clipped from V and 7 bases from J, the junction kept 2 bases outside the gene matches. The length of the CDR3 is 13 residues. CDR1 and CDR2 from the germline V gene are SGHRS and YFSETQ. In nucleotides, the CDR3 is TGCGCCAGCAGCCGGGACAGGGGCCAGCCCCAGCATTTT. Protein sequence: CASSRDRGQPQHF.

The chain joins TRBV5-6 to TRBJ2-5, with TRBD1 matching 12 bases. V shed 2 bases and J 3 bases; nucleotides not matched to a gene: 5. Per the germline V gene, CDR1 is SGHDT and CDR2 is YYEEEE. CDR3 length equals 16 residues. CDR3 in amino acids: CASSFPGQGAKETQYF. The CDR3, as DNA: TGTGCCAGCAGCTTTCCGGGACAGGGGGCAAAAGAGACCCAGTACTTC.

The V gene is TRBV5-1, the J gene TRBJ1-1; 7 positions agree with TRBD1. V dropped 3 bases and J dropped 4; count of bases not matched to a gene: 6. The CDR3 is 14 residues long. Germline lookup yields CDR1 SGHRS and CDR2 YFSETQ. CDR3 sequence: CASSSQGKGTEAFF. Written as DNA, the CDR3 is TGCGCCAGCAGCTCACAGGGGAAGGGCACTGAAGCTTTCTTT. The variable domain in full, with the rest retrieved from reference TRBV5-1 and TRBJ1-1, is KAGVTQTPRYLIKTRGQQVTLSCSPISGHRSVSWYQQTPGQGLQFLFEYFSETQRNKGNFPGRFSGRQFSNSRSEMNVSTLELGDSALYLCASSSQGKGTEAFFGQGTRLTVV.

J is TRBJ1-1 and V is TRBV28; no firm D call. V was shortened by 3 bases and J by 7 bases, with 6 bases between the two germline ends. The CDR3 consists of 11 residues. CDR1 and CDR2 from the germline V gene are MDHEN and SYDVKM. The CDR3 reads CASSLALEAFF. The CDR3 DNA reads TGTGCCAGCAGTTTGGCTCTTGAAGCTTTCTTT.

The rearrangement uses TRBV5-4 and TRBJ2-7; TRBD1 aligns across 10 bases. This CDR3 has 15 residues. The germline gives CDR1 SGHNT, CDR2 YYREEE (reference sequence). V lost 3 bases, J lost 3 bases, and 6 bases stayed unmatched. The CDR3 reads CASSSTGTGDYEQYF. Here the CDR3 DNA reads TGTGCCAGCAGCTCGACCGGGACAGGGGACTACGAGCAGTACTTC.

The chain combines TRBV6-5 with TRBJ2-7; tentatively, D is TRBD2 (7 bases). The CDR3 sequence is 13 residues long. Trimming removed 8 bases at V and 3 bases at J, with 14 bases between. From germline, CDR1 is MNHEY and CDR2 SVGAGI. The CDR3 spells CASGGDIGYEQYF. The DNA of the CDR3 is TGTGCCAGCGGGGGGGACATCGGCTACGAGCAGTACTTC.

V and J are TRBV30 and TRBJ2-7, with a tentative D call TRBD2 (5 bases). CDR3 length equals 11 residues. Germline V gene lookup returns CDR1 GTSNPN and CDR2 SVGIG (reference sequence). V was trimmed by 2 bases and J by 5 bases, leaving 7 bases between them. CDR3: CAWSPGNEQYF. CDR3 in DNA: TGTGCCTGGAGTCCGGGGAACGAGCAGTACTTC.

The chain employs TRBV5-1 and TRBJ2-7; the D gene is possibly TRBD1 (5 bases). Germline loops: CDR1 SGHRS, CDR2 YFSETQ. This CDR3 region has 14 residues. Between the trimmed V and J ends, which lost 0 bases and 1 base, there was a span of 8 bases. CDR3 in DNA: TGCGCCAGCAGCTTGGGTTCAGGGTCCTACGAGCAGTACTTC. It specifies CASSLGSGSYEQYF. Full variable domain (rest looked up from reference TRBV5-1 and TRBJ2-7): KAGVTQTPRYLIKTRGQQVTLSCSPISGHRSVSWYQQTPGQGLQFLFEYFSETQRNKGNFPGRFSGRQFSNSRSEMNVSTLELGDSALYLCASSLGSGSYEQYFGPGTRLTVT.

The chain recombines TRBV27 with TRBJ2-5; possible D gene TRBD1, 6 bases. Trimming cost V 0 bases and J 1 base, with 9 bases left between them. CDR1 is MNHEY and CDR2 is SMNVEV in the germline V gene (reference sequence). This CDR3 has 15 residues. For the CDR3, the DNA is TGTGCCAGCAGTTTATCGCAGGGGCCCCAAGAGACCCAGTACTTC. Its translation: CASSLSQGPQETQYF.

The V and J genes are TRBV24-1 and TRBJ2-3; TRBD2 aligns across 10 bases. The J segment lost 0 bases and the V segment lost 3 bases, leaving 8 bases of the junction unmatched. The CDR3 spans 18 residues. Looked up from germline, CDR1 is KGHDR and CDR2 is SFDVKD. This chain's CDR3 is CATSDMYSGGPSTDTQYF. The CDR3 region has the DNA TGTGCCACCAGTGATATGTATAGCGGGGGGCCTAGCACAGATACGCAGTATTTT.

The chain links TRBV10-1 to TRBJ2-3; maybe TRBD1 (5 bases). Germline loops: CDR1 WNHNN, CDR2 SYGVQD (reference sequence). The CDR3 spans 16 residues. V lost 5 bases and J 1 base, leaving 16 bases between the germline ends. Here the CDR3 reads CASSRSRAGGTDTQYF. CDR3 coding DNA: TGCGCCAGCAGTCGGAGCAGGGCCGGCGGCACAGATACGCAGTATTTT.

This chain uses TRBV9 with TRBJ2-2; tentatively, D is TRBD2 (6 bases). V was pared by 0 bases and J by 7 bases, with 7 bases between. CDR3 length: 13 amino acids. The germline V gene encodes CDR1 SGDLS and CDR2 YYNGEE. This CDR3 is CASSVDSGGELFF. The CDR3 bases are TGTGCCAGCAGCGTAGATAGCGGCGGGGAGCTGTTTTTT.

The rearrangement joins TRBV7-8 to TRBJ1-1, with a weak D call TRBD1 (5 bases). Trimming cost V 5 bases and J 7 bases, with 11 bases left between them. Germline lookup yields CDR1 SGHVS and CDR2 FQNEAQ. The length of the CDR3 is 12 residues. In DNA form, the CDR3 reads TGTGCCAGCAGCCCCGGGGGGGGTGAAGCTTTCTTT. It is translated as CASSPGGGEAFF.

V is TRBV9 and J is TRBJ2-7, with 9 bases aligning to TRBD2. V trimming: 1 base; J trimming: 8 bases; junction bases outside the gene matches: 13. The CDR3 runs to 16 residues. Germline-derived CDR1 and CDR2 are SGDLS and YYNGEE. CDR3 nucleotide sequence: TGTGCCAGCAGCGTACTCTTTTTTAGCGGGGGCTGGCAGCAGTACTTC. It codes for CASSVLFFSGGWQQYF.

The CDR3, as DNA: TGTGCCAGCAGTTCCCGGACAGGGGGCTATGGAAACACCATATATTTT. This gives the protein CASSSRTGGYGNTIYF. The chain couples TRBV6-5 to TRBJ1-3, with 11 nucleotides matching TRBD1. This CDR3 contains 16 residues. V was pared by 4 bases and J by 3 bases, with 5 bases of the junction left unmatched. Germline assignment: CDR1 MNHEY and CDR2 SVGAGI.

This clone was found once. The chain carries TRBV11-3 and TRBJ2-2; D call uncertain. V gave up 0 bases and J gave up 6 bases, with 17 bases separating them. This CDR3 contains 17 residues. CDR1 is SGHNT and CDR2 is YENEEA in the germline V gene. CDR3 bases: TGTGCCAGCAGCTTAGAAGCCGACGTGGCCGGAGCCGGGGAGCTGTTTTTT. It is translated as CASSLEADVAGAGELFF.

The chain combines TRBV7-6 with TRBJ1-3; the D is unclear. The CDR3 spans 15 residues. The germline V gene has CDR1 SGHVS and CDR2 FNYEAQ. Trimming stripped 0 bases from V and 2 bases from J, with 8 bases between. CDR3 sequence: CASSLAEGTGNTIYF. The CDR3 nucleotides are TGTGCCAGCAGCTTAGCGGAGGGAACTGGAAACACCATATATTTT.

CDR3 sequence (DNA): TGTGCCAGCAGCCGCAAGTGGGGGGCTGGAAACACCATATATTTT. This gives the protein CASSRKWGAGNTIYF. The chain has TRBV27 and TRBJ1-3; D may be TRBD1 (5 bases). Per the germline V gene, CDR1 is MNHEY and CDR2 is SMNVEV (reference sequence). V gave up 6 bases and J gave up 2 bases, with 14 bases separating them. The CDR3 loop spans 15 amino acids.

The V call is TRBV7-8, the J call TRBJ1-2; a weak D match, TRBD1 (5 bases). V lost 0 bases and J 0 bases, leaving 14 bases between the germline ends. Germline V gives CDR1 SGHVS, CDR2 FQNEAQ. The CDR3 is 17 residues long. The CDR3 here is CASSLARWTTSNYGYTF. Here the CDR3 DNA reads TGTGCCAGCAGCTTAGCGCGTTGGACAACTTCTAACTATGGCTACACCTTC.